This T cell receptor beta chain was documented in a study of identical twins. The study, taken as a whole, reports: Whereas memory repertoires showed no such difference, abundant cord blood beta clonotypes carried fewer insertions. A partial confounding effect on zero-insertion analyses could come from invariant MAIT and iNKT cells. Models underestimated TCR alpha sharing (out-of-frame) in monozygotic twins.

With template switching, a universal primer site was added, and the cDNA carried unique molecular identifiers. TCRdb passed the 5' RACE reads through MiXCR, listing each CDR3 protein once. The sample shows 450,000 or so distinct CDR3 sequences, approximately 15% of them seen only once. This clonotype has just a few counts. The antigen is unknown. In germline, CDR1 is SGHVS, CDR2 FQNEAQ. The CDR3 has 13 amino acids. V dropped 1 base and J dropped 6 bases, with 8 bases sitting between them. This sample was also put to use in a study of yellow fever vaccine responses in identical twins.

The sequence was collected from a woman aged 18-29 years in good health. Sequenced input: CD4+ T cells sorted from blood. The chain uses TRBV7-8 and TRBJ2-3; no firm D call. CDR3 sequence: CASSLEGWDTQYF. CDR3 DNA: TGTGCCAGCAGCTTAGAAGGGTGGGATACGCAGTATTTT.